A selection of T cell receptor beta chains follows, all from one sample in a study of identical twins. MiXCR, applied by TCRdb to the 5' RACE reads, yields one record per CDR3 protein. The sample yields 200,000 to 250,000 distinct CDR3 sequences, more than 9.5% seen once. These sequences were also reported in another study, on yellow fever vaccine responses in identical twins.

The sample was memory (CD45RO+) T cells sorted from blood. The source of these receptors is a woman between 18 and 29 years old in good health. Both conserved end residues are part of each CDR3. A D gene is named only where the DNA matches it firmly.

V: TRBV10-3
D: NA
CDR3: CAISKDGYDGYTF

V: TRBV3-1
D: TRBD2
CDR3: CASSQTSGRANEQFF

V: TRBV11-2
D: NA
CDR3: CASSLSRAVSYEQYF

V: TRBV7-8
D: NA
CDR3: CASSLDGDGELFF

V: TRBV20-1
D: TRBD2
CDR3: CSARDLVGLAGAYNEQFF

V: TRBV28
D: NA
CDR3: CASTTTGQETQYF

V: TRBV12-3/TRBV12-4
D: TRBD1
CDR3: CASSSRQGANTGELFF

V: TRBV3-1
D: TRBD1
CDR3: CASSQVGQDQETQYF

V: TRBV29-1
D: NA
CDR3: CSVENGDTQYF

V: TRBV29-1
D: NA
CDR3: CSVGRNNYNEQFF

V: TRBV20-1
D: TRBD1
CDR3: CSVARGQGVQPQHF

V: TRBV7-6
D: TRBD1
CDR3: CASSLGQGAPYEQYF

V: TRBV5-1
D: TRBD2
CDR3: CASSLDRLAGGYEQYF

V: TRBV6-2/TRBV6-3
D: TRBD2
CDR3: CASRLGTSGRDEQFF

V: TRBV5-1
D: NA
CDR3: CASSKQGAGGSTDTQYF

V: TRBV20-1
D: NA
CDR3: CSAQGTLKYEQYF